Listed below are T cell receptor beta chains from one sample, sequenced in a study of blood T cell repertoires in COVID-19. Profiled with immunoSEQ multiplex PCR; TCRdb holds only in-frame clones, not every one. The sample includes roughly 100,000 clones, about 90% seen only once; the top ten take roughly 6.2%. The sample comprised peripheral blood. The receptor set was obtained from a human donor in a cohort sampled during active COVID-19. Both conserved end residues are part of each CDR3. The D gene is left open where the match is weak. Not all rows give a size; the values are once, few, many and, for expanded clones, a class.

cdr3_nt: TGTGCCAGCAGCGAAGGACAGGGGGATCAGCCCCAGCATTTT; cdr3_aa: CASSEGQGDQPQHF; clone_size: -; v_call: TRBV9; j_call: TRBJ1-5; d_call: TRBD1
cdr3_nt: TGTGCCAGCAGCCCGGGGACTATAGTCTCCTACGAGCAGTACTTC; cdr3_aa: CASSPGTIVSYEQYF; clone_size: -; v_call: TRBV7-2; j_call: TRBJ2-7; d_call: TRBD2
cdr3_nt: TGTGCCAGCAGCCAAGAGAGGCGGAGGGCGCTCCAAGAGACCCAGTACTTC; cdr3_aa: CASSQERRRALQETQYF; clone_size: -; v_call: TRBV4-2; j_call: TRBJ2-5; d_call: -
cdr3_nt: TGTGCCAGCAGTCCGGGGTGGAATGAGCAGTTCTTC; cdr3_aa: CASSPGWNEQFF; clone_size: -; v_call: TRBV6-5; j_call: TRBJ2-1; d_call: -
cdr3_nt: TGTGCCTGGAGTGCCGCGGGACCGACTGTGGAAAAACTGTTTTTT; cdr3_aa: CAWSAAGPTVEKLFF; clone_size: -; v_call: TRBV30; j_call: TRBJ1-4; d_call: -
cdr3_nt: TGTGCCAGCAGCTTAAGCTCCAGCGCAGATACGCAGTATTTT; cdr3_aa: CASSLSSSADTQYF; clone_size: once; v_call: TRBV7-3; j_call: TRBJ2-3; d_call: -
cdr3_nt: TGTGCCAGCAGTTTAGGACTCGGAGATACGCAGTATTTT; cdr3_aa: CASSLGLGDTQYF; clone_size: -; v_call: TRBV28; j_call: TRBJ2-3; d_call: -
cdr3_nt: TGTGCCAGCAGTGAATCGGGCGGGAGCTACGAGCAGTACTTC; cdr3_aa: CASSESGGSYEQYF; clone_size: -; v_call: TRBV6-1; j_call: TRBJ2-7; d_call: TRBD2
cdr3_nt: TGTGCCAGCTCACCATGGACGGGAGGGGATGAGCAGTTCTTC; cdr3_aa: CASSPWTGGDEQFF; clone_size: -; v_call: TRBV18; j_call: TRBJ2-1; d_call: TRBD2
cdr3_nt: TGTGCCAGCAGTGAGGATCTAGCGGGGGGGCTTCGAGAGCAGTTCTTC; cdr3_aa: CASSEDLAGGLREQFF; clone_size: -; v_call: TRBV2; j_call: TRBJ2-1; d_call: TRBD2
cdr3_nt: TGCAGCGTCGCCCGCTTCTCGACTAGCGGGGTTACCTACGAGCAGTACTTC; cdr3_aa: CSVARFSTSGVTYEQYF; clone_size: -; v_call: TRBV29-1; j_call: TRBJ2-7; d_call: TRBD2
cdr3_nt: TGTGCCAGCAGCTTCCTCAGGGGCCCTGAAGCTTTCTTT; cdr3_aa: CASSFLRGPEAFF; clone_size: once; v_call: TRBV11-2; j_call: TRBJ1-1; d_call: -
cdr3_nt: TGTGCCAGCTCCTCAGGGCCTAACTATGGCTACACCTTC; cdr3_aa: CASSSGPNYGYTF; clone_size: -; v_call: TRBV18; j_call: TRBJ1-2; d_call: -
cdr3_nt: TGCGCCAGCAGCTCTGGACTAGCGGGAGGGAGGACCCAAGAGACCCAGTACTTC; cdr3_aa: CASSSGLAGGRTQETQYF; clone_size: -; v_call: TRBV5-1; j_call: TRBJ2-5; d_call: TRBD2
cdr3_nt: TGCGCCAGCAGCTTGGCGCAGGGAGGGGCAGAGACCCAGTACTTC; cdr3_aa: CASSLAQGGAETQYF; clone_size: once; v_call: TRBV5-1; j_call: TRBJ2-5; d_call: TRBD2
cdr3_nt: TGTGCCAGCAGTTTGACAGGGGGACCGGGGTATGGCTACACCTTC; cdr3_aa: CASSLTGGPGYGYTF; clone_size: -; v_call: TRBV27; j_call: TRBJ1-2; d_call: TRBD1
cdr3_nt: TGTGCCAGCAGTTTAGCCGGGATTGCCTACGAGCAGTACTTC; cdr3_aa: CASSLAGIAYEQYF; clone_size: -; v_call: TRBV28; j_call: TRBJ2-7; d_call: -
cdr3_nt: TGTGCCAGCAGTTACTCGACGGGTGAGCAGTTCTTC; cdr3_aa: CASSYSTGEQFF; clone_size: -; v_call: TRBV6-6; j_call: TRBJ2-1; d_call: -
cdr3_nt: TGTGCCAGCAGCTTAGCGCGGGGACAGGGGGCTTTCGACACCATATATTTT; cdr3_aa: CASSLARGQGAFDTIYF; clone_size: few; v_call: TRBV7-9; j_call: TRBJ1-3; d_call: TRBD1
cdr3_nt: TGTGCCAGCAAACAGGGGACTGGGACAGTAATAGGCAATGAGCAGTTCTTC; cdr3_aa: CASKQGTGTVIGNEQFF; clone_size: -; v_call: TRBV14; j_call: TRBJ2-1; d_call: -
cdr3_nt: TGCGCCAGCAGCCACCTCAGCGGCCTACAGTATTTT; cdr3_aa: CASSHLSGLQYF; clone_size: once; v_call: TRBV4-1; j_call: TRBJ2-3; d_call: -
cdr3_nt: TGCGCCAGCAGCCAAGGGGCACCGGAAAACTATGGCTACACCTTC; cdr3_aa: CASSQGAPENYGYTF; clone_size: -; v_call: TRBV5-1; j_call: TRBJ1-2; d_call: -
cdr3_nt: TGTGCCACCAGTGATTCCCAGGGGACTAATGAAAAACTGTTTTTT; cdr3_aa: CATSDSQGTNEKLFF; clone_size: -; v_call: TRBV24-1; j_call: TRBJ1-4; d_call: -
cdr3_nt: TGTGCCAGCAGCTCGCGCGGGAGGCAGGCTGGGGCCAACGTCCTGACTTTC; cdr3_aa: CASSSRGRQAGANVLTF; clone_size: -; v_call: TRBV7-3; j_call: TRBJ2-6; d_call: TRBD2